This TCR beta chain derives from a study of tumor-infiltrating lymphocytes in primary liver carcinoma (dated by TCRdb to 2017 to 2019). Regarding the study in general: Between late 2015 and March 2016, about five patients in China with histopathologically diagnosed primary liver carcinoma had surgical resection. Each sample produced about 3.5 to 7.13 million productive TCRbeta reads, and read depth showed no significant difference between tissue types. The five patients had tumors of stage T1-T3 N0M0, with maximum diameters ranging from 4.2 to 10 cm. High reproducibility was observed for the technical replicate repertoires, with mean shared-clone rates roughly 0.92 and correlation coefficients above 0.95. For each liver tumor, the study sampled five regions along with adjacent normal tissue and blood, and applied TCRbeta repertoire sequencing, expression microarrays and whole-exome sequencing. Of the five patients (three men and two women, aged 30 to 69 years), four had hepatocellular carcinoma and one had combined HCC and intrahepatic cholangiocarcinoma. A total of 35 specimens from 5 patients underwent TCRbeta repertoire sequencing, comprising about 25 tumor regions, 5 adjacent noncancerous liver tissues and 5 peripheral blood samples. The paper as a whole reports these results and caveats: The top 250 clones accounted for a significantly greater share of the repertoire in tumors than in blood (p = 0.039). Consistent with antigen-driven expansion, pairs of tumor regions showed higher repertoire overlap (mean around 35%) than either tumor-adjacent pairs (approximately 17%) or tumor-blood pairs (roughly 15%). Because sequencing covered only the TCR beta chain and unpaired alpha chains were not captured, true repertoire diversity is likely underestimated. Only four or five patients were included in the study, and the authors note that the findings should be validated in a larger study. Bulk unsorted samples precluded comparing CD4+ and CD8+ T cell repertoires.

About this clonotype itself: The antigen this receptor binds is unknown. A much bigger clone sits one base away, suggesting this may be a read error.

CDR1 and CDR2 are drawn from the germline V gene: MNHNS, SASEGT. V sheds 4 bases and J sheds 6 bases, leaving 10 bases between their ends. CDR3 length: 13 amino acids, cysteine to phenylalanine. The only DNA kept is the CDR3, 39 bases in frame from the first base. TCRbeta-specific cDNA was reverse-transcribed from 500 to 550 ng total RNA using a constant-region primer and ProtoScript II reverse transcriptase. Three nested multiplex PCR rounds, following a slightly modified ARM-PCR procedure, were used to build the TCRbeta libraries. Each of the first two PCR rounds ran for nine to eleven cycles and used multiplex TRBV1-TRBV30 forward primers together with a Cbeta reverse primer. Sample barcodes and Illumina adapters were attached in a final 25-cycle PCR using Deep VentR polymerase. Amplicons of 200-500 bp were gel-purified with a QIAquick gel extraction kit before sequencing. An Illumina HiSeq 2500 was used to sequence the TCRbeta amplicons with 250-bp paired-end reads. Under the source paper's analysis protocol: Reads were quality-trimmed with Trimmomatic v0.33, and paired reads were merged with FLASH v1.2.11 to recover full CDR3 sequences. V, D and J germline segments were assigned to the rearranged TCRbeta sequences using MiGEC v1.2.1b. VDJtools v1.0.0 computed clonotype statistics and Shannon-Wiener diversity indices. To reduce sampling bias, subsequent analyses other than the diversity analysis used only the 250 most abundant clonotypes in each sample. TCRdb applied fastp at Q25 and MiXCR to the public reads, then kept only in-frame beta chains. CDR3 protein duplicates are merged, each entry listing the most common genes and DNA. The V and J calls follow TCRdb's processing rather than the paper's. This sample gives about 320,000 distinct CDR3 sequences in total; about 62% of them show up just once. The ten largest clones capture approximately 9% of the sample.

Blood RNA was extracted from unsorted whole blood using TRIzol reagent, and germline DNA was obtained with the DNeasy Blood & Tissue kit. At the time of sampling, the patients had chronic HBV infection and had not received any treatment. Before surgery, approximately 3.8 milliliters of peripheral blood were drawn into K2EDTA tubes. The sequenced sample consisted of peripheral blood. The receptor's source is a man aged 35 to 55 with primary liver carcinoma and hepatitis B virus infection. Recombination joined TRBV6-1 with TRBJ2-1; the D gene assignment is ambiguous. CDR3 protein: CASSVTSSNEQFF. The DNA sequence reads TGTGCCAGCAGTGTCACTTCTAGCAATGAGCAGTTCTTC.